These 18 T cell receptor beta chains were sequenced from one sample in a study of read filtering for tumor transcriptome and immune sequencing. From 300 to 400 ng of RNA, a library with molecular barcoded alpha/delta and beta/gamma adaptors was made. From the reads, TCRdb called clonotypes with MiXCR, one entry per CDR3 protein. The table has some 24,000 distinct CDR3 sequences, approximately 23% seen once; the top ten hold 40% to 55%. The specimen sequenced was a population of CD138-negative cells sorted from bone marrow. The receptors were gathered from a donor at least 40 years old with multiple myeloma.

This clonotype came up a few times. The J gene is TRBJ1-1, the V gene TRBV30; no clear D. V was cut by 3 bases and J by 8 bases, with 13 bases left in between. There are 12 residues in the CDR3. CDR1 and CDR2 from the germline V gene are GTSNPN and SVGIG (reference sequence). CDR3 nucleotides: TGTGCCTGGAGCGCGGACGCGACGGAAGCTTTCTTT. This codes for CAWSADATEAFF.

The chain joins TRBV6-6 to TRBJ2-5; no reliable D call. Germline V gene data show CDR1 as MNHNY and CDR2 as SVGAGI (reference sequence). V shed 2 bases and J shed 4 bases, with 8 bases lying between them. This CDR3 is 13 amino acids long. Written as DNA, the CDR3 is TGTGCCAGCAGTTACAAGCCAGGAGAGACCCAGTACTTC. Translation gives CASSYKPGETQYF.

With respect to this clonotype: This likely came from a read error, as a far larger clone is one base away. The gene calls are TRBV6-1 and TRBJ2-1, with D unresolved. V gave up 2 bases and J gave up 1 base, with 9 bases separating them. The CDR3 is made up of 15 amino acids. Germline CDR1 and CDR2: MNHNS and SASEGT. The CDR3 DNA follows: TGTGCCAGCAGTGAATTAGAAGGGTCCTACAATGAGCAGTTCTTC. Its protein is CASSELEGSYNEQFF.

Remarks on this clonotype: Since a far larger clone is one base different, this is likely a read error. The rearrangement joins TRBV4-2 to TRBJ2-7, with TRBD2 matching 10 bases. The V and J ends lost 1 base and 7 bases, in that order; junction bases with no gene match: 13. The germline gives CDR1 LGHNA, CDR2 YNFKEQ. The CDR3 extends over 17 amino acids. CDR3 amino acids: CASSQGTSGSSYNEQYF. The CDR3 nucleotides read TGTGCCAGCAGCCAAGGGACTAGCGGAAGCTCCTACAATGAGCAGTACTTC.

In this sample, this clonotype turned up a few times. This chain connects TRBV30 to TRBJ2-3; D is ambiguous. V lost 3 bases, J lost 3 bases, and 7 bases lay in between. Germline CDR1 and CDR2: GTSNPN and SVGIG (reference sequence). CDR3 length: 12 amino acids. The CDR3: CAWSPLTDTQYF. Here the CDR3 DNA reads TGTGCCTGGAGCCCCCTGACAGATACGCAGTATTTT.

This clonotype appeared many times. The CDR3 loop is CASSNRRSNEQFF. The DNA for the CDR3 is TGTGCCAGCAGCAACCGCAGGAGCAATGAGCAGTTCTTC. J is TRBJ2-1 and V is TRBV7-8; the D is unclear. Trimming removed 5 bases at V and 6 bases at J, with 11 bases between. Germline CDR1 and CDR2: SGHVS and FQNEAQ. CDR3 size: 13 residues.

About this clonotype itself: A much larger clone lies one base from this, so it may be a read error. CDR3 residues: CSALRTGEAKNIQYF. CDR3 bases: TGCAGTGCCTTACGGACAGGGGAGGCCAAAAACATTCAGTACTTC. V usage is TRBV20-1 and J usage is TRBJ2-4; 9 bases map to TRBD1. CDR3 size: 15 residues. V trimming: 6 bases; J trimming: 1 base; junction bases outside the gene matches: 7. CDR1 DFQATT and CDR2 SNEGSKA come from the germline V gene (reference sequence).

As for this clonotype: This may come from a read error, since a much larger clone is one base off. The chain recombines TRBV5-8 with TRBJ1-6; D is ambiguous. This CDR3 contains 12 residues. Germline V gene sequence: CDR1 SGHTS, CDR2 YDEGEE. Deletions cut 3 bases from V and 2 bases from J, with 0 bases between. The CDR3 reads CASSSYNSPLHF. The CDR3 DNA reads TGTGCCAGCAGCTCCTATAATTCACCCCTCCACTTT.

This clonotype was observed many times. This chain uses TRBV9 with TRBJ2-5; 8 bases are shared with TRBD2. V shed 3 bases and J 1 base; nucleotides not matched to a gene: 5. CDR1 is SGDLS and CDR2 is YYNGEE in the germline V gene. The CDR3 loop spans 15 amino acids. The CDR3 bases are TGTGCCAGCAGCGCGTATAGCGGGGTCCAAGAGACCCAGTACTTC. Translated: CASSAYSGVQETQYF. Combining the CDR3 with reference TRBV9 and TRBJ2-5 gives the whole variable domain DSGVTQTPKHLITATGQRVTLRCSPRSGDLSVYWYQQSLDQGLQFLIQYYNGEERAKGNILERFSAQQFPDLHSELNLSSLELGDSALYFCASSAYSGVQETQYFGPGTRLLVL.

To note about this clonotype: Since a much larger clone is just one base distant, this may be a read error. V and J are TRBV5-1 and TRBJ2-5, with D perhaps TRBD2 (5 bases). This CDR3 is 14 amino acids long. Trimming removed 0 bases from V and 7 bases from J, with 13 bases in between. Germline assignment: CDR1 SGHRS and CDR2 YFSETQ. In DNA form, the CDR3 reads TGCGCCAGCAGCTTGGACCAGGTGAGGGTGACCCAGTACTTC. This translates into CASSLDQVRVTQYF.

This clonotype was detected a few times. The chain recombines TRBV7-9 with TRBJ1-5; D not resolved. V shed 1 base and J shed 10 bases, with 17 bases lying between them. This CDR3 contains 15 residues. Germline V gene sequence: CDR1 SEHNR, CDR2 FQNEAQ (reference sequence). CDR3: CASSLGISPREPQHF. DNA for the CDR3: TGTGCCAGCAGCTTAGGGATATCTCCTCGAGAACCCCAGCATTTT.

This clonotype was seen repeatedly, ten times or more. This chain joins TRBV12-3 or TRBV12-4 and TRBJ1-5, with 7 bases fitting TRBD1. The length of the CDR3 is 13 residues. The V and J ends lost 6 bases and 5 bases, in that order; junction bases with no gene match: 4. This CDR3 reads CASSRGEDQPQHF. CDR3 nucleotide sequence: TGTGCCAGCAGCAGGGGGGAGGATCAGCCCCAGCATTTT.

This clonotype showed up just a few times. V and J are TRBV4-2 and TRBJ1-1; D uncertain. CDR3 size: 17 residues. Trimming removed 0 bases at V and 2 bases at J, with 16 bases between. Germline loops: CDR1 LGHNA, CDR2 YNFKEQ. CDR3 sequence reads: CASSQDHPRQQNTEAFF. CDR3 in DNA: TGTGCCAGCAGCCAAGATCACCCCAGGCAGCAAAACACTGAAGCTTTCTTT.

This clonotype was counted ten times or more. The DNA of the CDR3 is TGCGCCAGCAGCCGACAGCCTGGAGATGAGCAGTTCTTC. This encodes CASSRQPGDEQFF. The genes are TRBV5-1 and TRBJ2-1; D might be TRBD1 (5 bases). Trimming cost V 4 bases and J 8 bases, with 13 bases left between them. Looked up from germline, CDR1 is SGHRS and CDR2 is YFSETQ. The CDR3 runs to 13 residues.

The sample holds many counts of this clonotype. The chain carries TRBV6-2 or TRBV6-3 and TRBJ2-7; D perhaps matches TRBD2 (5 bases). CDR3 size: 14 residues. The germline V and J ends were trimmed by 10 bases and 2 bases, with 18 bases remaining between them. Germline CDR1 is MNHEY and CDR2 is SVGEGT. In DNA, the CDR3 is TGTGCCACCGGACCAGGCAGCGGTACCTACGAGCAGTACTTC. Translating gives CATGPGSGTYEQYF.

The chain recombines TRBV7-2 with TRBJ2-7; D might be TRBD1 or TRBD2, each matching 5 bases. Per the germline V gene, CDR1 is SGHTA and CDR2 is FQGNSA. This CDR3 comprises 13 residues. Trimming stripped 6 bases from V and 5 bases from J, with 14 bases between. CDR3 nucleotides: TGTGCCAGCAGACGGGGCTTCGAAGACGAGCAGTACTTC. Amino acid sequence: CASRRGFEDEQYF.

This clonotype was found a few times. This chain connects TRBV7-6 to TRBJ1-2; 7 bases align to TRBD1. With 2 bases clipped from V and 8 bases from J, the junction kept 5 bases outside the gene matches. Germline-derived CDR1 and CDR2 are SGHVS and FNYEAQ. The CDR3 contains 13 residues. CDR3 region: CASSLKGGNGYTF. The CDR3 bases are TGTGCCAGCAGCTTAAAAGGGGGCAACGGCTACACCTTC.

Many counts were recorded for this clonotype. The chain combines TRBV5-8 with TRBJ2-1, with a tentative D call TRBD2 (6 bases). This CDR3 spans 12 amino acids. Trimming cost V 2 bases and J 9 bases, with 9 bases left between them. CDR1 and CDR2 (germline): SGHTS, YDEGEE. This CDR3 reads CASSFWRGEQFF. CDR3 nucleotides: TGTGCCAGCAGCTTCTGGAGGGGTGAGCAGTTCTTC.